These T cell receptor beta chains were read from a single sample in a study of cytomegalovirus exposure and HLA in healthy donors. Profiled with immunoSEQ multiplex PCR; TCRdb holds only in-frame clones, not every one. There are 150,000 or so clones in the sample; roughly four fifths occur only once, and 1.5% to 2% lies in the top ten. Sequencing used PBMCs. Receptors originate from a woman in her 40s in good health and CMV-seronegative. Each CDR3 is given with its conserved first and last residue.

v_gene: TRBV9
j_gene: TRBJ2-2
CDR3aa: CASSGQGGTGLHGELFF

v_gene: TRBV9
j_gene: TRBJ2-3
CDR3aa: CASSPQVGTDTQYF

v_gene: TRBV7-6
j_gene: TRBJ1-1
CDR3aa: CASSPGTGGITEAFF

v_gene: TRBV27
j_gene: TRBJ2-7
CDR3aa: CASSPTGEAYEQYF

v_gene: TRBV7-8
j_gene: TRBJ1-2
CDR3aa: CASSLYSGGAGYGYTF

v_gene: TRBV2
j_gene: TRBJ2-1
CDR3aa: CASGGQFF

v_gene: TRBV2
j_gene: TRBJ2-3
CDR3aa: CASSGGQAITDTQYF

v_gene: TRBV6-1
j_gene: TRBJ2-2
CDR3aa: CASNRDSLTGELFF

v_gene: TRBV5-1
j_gene: TRBJ2-7
CDR3aa: CASSYIAGGKNEQYF

v_gene: TRBV7-2
j_gene: TRBJ2-1
CDR3aa: CASSFRRDQYNEQFF

v_gene: TRBV5-4
j_gene: TRBJ1-2
CDR3aa: CASSLSPEDGYTF

v_gene: TRBV19
j_gene: TRBJ2-3
CDR3aa: CASTLGGTDTQYF

v_gene: TRBV15
j_gene: TRBJ2-7
CDR3aa: CATSREREGYEQYF

v_gene: TRBV5-4
j_gene: TRBJ2-5
CDR3aa: CASSSRQGQETQYF

v_gene: TRBV28
j_gene: TRBJ2-7
CDR3aa: CASSFYGEAYEQYF

v_gene: TRBV7-9
j_gene: TRBJ2-1
CDR3aa: CASSLEGAQNGGEQFF

v_gene: TRBV11-2
j_gene: TRBJ1-2
CDR3aa: CASSLGQGAGYTF

v_gene: TRBV6-5
j_gene: TRBJ1-2
CDR3aa: CASSKDTGRLYGYTF

v_gene: TRBV7-8
j_gene: .
CDR3aa: CASSLSRYEQYF

v_gene: TRBV5-4
j_gene: TRBJ1-1
CDR3aa: CASSPPGGTGGTEAFF

v_gene: TRBV5-1
j_gene: TRBJ1-4
CDR3aa: CASSFDRQGAGEKLFF

v_gene: TRBV2
j_gene: TRBJ1-2
CDR3aa: CASSEMARISAYGYTF

v_gene: TRBV7-9
j_gene: TRBJ1-2
CDR3aa: CASSLAQQGFFGYTF

v_gene: TRBV15
j_gene: TRBJ2-1
CDR3aa: CATSKTLRAGEDEQFF

v_gene: TRBV18
j_gene: TRBJ2-7
CDR3aa: CASSTGVNSYEQYF

v_gene: TRBV7-2
j_gene: TRBJ1-2
CDR3aa: CASSLGQLRNYGYTF

v_gene: TRBV6-6
j_gene: TRBJ2-1
CDR3aa: CASNAAGGSYNEQFF

v_gene: TRBV15
j_gene: TRBJ1-2
CDR3aa: CATSRDGQTFYGYTF

v_gene: TRBV5-8
j_gene: TRBJ2-3
CDR3aa: CASSLDQRVPDTQYF

v_gene: TRBV2
j_gene: TRBJ1-5
CDR3aa: CASRVQRAARQPQHF

v_gene: TRBV4-1
j_gene: TRBJ1-2
CDR3aa: CASSRLDRGDYGYTF

v_gene: TRBV5-1
j_gene: TRBJ1-2
CDR3aa: CASRENTDRALGYTF

v_gene: TRBV30
j_gene: TRBJ2-4
CDR3aa: CACEIVAKNIQYF

v_gene: TRBV10-3
j_gene: TRBJ2-7
CDR3aa: CAISELPGQGANEQYF

v_gene: TRBV5-1
j_gene: TRBJ2-3
CDR3aa: CASSLGTLSTDTQYF

v_gene: TRBV7-2
j_gene: TRBJ2-1
CDR3aa: CASSLGVSSRYNEQFF

v_gene: TRBV6-1
j_gene: TRBJ1-1
CDR3aa: CASSESTLNTEAFF

v_gene: TRBV9
j_gene: TRBJ2-1
CDR3aa: CASSVGGGSLNEQFF

v_gene: TRBV19
j_gene: TRBJ2-7
CDR3aa: CASSFRLATYSYEQYF